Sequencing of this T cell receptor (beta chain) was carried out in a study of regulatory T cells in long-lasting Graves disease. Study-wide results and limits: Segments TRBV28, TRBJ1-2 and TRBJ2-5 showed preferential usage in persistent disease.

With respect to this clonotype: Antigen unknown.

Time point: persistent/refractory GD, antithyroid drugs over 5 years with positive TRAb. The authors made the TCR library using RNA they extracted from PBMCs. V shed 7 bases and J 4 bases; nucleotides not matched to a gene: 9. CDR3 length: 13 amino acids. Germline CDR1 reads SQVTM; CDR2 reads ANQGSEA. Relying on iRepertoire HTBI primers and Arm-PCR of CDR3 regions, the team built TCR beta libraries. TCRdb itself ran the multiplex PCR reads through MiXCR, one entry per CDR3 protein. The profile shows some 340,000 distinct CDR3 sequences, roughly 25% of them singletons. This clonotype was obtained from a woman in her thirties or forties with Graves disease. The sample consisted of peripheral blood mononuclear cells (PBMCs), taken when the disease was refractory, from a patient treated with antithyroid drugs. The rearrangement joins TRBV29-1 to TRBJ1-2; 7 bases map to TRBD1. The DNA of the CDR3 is TGCAGCGCGGGGGAGGGGGCCCTCTATGGCTACACCTTC. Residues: CSAGEGALYGYTF.